A selection of T cell receptor beta chains follows, all from one sample in a study of T cells in Graves' hyperthyroidism and ophthalmopathy. Each CDR3 protein gets one entry after TCRdb re-called the multiplex PCR reads with MiXCR. The data show hundreds of thousands of distinct CDR3 sequences, with roughly a third seen just once and more than 25% held by the top ten. The sample was blood. These receptors were collected from a woman aged 40-49 years with Graves' hyperthyroidism. Both conserved end residues are part of each CDR3. The order of the fields is CDR3 protein, CDR3 DNA, J gene, V gene, clone size, CDR3 length, D gene. The D gene is left open where the match is weak. Clone size is shown for a subset of rows, as once, few, many or a class of expanded clone.

CDR3 protein: CAIKAGGYNSPLHF; CDR3 DNA: TGTGCCATCAAAGCAGGGGGGTATAATTCACCCCTCCACTTT; J gene: TRBJ1-6; V gene: TRBV10-3; clone size: many; CDR3 length: 14; D gene: TRBD1
CDR3 protein: CSLGVAGPYEQYF; CDR3 DNA: TGCAGCTTAGGCGTGGCAGGACCCTACGAGCAGTACTTC; J gene: TRBJ2-7; V gene: TRBV29-1; clone size: .; CDR3 length: 13; D gene: .
CDR3 protein: CASSMGPPEAFF; CDR3 DNA: TGTGCCAGCAGCATGGGGCCACCTGAAGCTTTCTTT; J gene: TRBJ1-1; V gene: TRBV7-2; clone size: many; CDR3 length: 12; D gene: .
CDR3 protein: CASSADRDRGYGYTF; CDR3 DNA: TGTGCCAGCAGCGCGGACCGGGACAGGGGCTATGGCTACACCTTC; J gene: TRBJ1-2; V gene: TRBV7-2; clone size: many; CDR3 length: 15; D gene: TRBD1
CDR3 protein: CASSRTGQGVEQYF; CDR3 DNA: TGTGCCAGCAGCCGCACAGGACAGGGGGTCGAGCAGTACTTC; J gene: TRBJ2-7; V gene: TRBV14; clone size: many; CDR3 length: 14; D gene: TRBD1
CDR3 protein: CAGSLTEWTSGRGKTQYF; CDR3 DNA: TGCGCCGGCAGCCTCACAGAGTGGACTAGCGGGAGGGGGAAGACCCAGTACTTC; J gene: TRBJ2-5; V gene: TRBV5-1; clone size: .; CDR3 length: 18; D gene: TRBD2
CDR3 protein: CASGLWQGAISYEQYF; CDR3 DNA: TGTGCTAGTGGTTTGTGGCAGGGGGCTATCTCCTACGAGCAGTACTTC; J gene: TRBJ2-7; V gene: TRBV12-5; clone size: .; CDR3 length: 16; D gene: TRBD1
CDR3 protein: CASATSRGTDTQYF; CDR3 DNA: TGTGCCAGTGCCACCTCCCGGGGAACAGATACGCAGTATTTT; J gene: TRBJ2-3; V gene: TRBV19; clone size: .; CDR3 length: 14; D gene: .
CDR3 protein: CASSGGLAPLHF; CDR3 DNA: TGTGCCAGCAGCGGGGGATTGGCACCCCTCCACTTT; J gene: TRBJ1-6; V gene: TRBV7-9; clone size: .; CDR3 length: 12; D gene: .
CDR3 protein: CASSQEVRGARPETQYF; CDR3 DNA: TGTGCCAGCAGCCAAGAGGTCCGGGGGGCGCGGCCGGAGACCCAGTACTTC; J gene: TRBJ2-5; V gene: TRBV7-9; clone size: .; CDR3 length: 17; D gene: .
CDR3 protein: CSVRGGENIQYF; CDR3 DNA: TGCAGCGTTCGCGGGGGCGAAAACATTCAGTACTTC; J gene: TRBJ2-4; V gene: TRBV29-1; clone size: few; CDR3 length: 12; D gene: .
CDR3 protein: CSATGAEGFTEAFF; CDR3 DNA: TGCAGTGCTACTGGGGCAGAAGGATTTACTGAAGCTTTCTTT; J gene: TRBJ1-1; V gene: TRBV20-1; clone size: few; CDR3 length: 14; D gene: .
CDR3 protein: CSVFPASGNTIYF; CDR3 DNA: TGCAGCGTTTTCCCCGCTTCTGGAAACACCATATATTTT; J gene: TRBJ1-3; V gene: TRBV29-1; clone size: many; CDR3 length: 13; D gene: .
CDR3 protein: CASSQEGGIAFF; CDR3 DNA: TGTGCCAGCAGCCAAGAAGGGGGGATAGCTTTCTTT; J gene: TRBJ1-1; V gene: TRBV3-1; clone size: .; CDR3 length: 12; D gene: .
CDR3 protein: CASSSGTGRDQPQHF; CDR3 DNA: TGTGCCAGCAGCTCCGGGACAGGGAGAGATCAGCCCCAGCATTTT; J gene: TRBJ1-5; V gene: TRBV7-2; clone size: many; CDR3 length: 15; D gene: TRBD1
CDR3 protein: CASSQWTGDEQYF; CDR3 DNA: TGCGCCAGCAGCCAATGGACAGGGGACGAGCAGTACTTC; J gene: TRBJ2-7; V gene: TRBV4-3; clone size: many; CDR3 length: 13; D gene: TRBD1
CDR3 protein: CASSPPGQQGSGELFF; CDR3 DNA: TGTGCCAGCAGCCCCCCGGGGCAACAGGGCAGCGGGGAGCTGTTTTTT; J gene: TRBJ2-2; V gene: TRBV7-8; clone size: many; CDR3 length: 16; D gene: .
CDR3 protein: CASSLHRDYQETQYF; CDR3 DNA: TGTGCTAGCAGCTTACACCGGGACTACCAAGAGACCCAGTACTTC; J gene: TRBJ2-5; V gene: TRBV7-7; clone size: many; CDR3 length: 15; D gene: .
CDR3 protein: CASSLPSPIETQYF; CDR3 DNA: TGTGCCAGCAGCTTGCCCTCCCCTATAGAGACCCAGTACTTC; J gene: TRBJ2-5; V gene: TRBV11-2; clone size: .; CDR3 length: 14; D gene: .
CDR3 protein: CASSYGDAYQETQYF; CDR3 DNA: TGTGCCAGCAGTTACGGGGACGCTTATCAAGAGACCCAGTACTTC; J gene: TRBJ2-5; V gene: TRBV6-5; clone size: .; CDR3 length: 15; D gene: .